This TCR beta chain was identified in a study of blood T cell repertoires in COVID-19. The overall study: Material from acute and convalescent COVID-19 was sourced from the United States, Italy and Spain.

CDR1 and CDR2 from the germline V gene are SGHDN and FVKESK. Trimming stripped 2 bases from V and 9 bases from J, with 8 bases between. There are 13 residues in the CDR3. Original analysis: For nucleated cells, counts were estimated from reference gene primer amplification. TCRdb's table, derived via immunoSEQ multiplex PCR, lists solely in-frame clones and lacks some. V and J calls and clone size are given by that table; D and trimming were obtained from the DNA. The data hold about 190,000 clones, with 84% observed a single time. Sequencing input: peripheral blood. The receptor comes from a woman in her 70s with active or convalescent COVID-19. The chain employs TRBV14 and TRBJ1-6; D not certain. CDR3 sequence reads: CASSQYSTSPLHF. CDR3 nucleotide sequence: TGTGCCAGCAGCCAATACAGCACTTCACCCCTCCACTTT.